These 10 T cell receptor beta chains came from one sample sequenced in a study of blood T cells in healthy people across ages. Together with a sample-barcoded 5' primer, a J-beta primer mix was included in a second PCR lasting roughly 6 to 12 cycles. TCRdb redid the calling of the 5' RACE reads with MiXCR, one entry per CDR3 protein. Among 650,000 or so distinct CDR3 sequences, 45% to 60% were seen once, and the ten largest hold approximately 13%. Sequencing was performed on blood. The receptors derive from an elderly woman in good health.

The J gene is TRBJ1-4, the V gene TRBV4-3; TRBD1 aligns across 8 bases. The V segment lost 4 bases and the J segment 8 bases; nucleotides outside the gene matches: 9. Per germline, CDR1 LGHNA and CDR2 YSLEER. The CDR3 has 15 residues. This CDR3 is CASSPSGQGEEKLFF. DNA of the CDR3: TGCGCCAGCAGCCCCTCCGGACAGGGTGAAGAAAAACTGTTTTTT.

For this clonotype: This may stem from a read error, because a much larger clone lies one nucleotide away. The chain joins TRBV24-1 to TRBJ2-1; TRBD1 matches at 9 bases. The CDR3 contains 15 residues. The germline V gene has CDR1 KGHDR and CDR2 SFDVKD. The CDR3 here is CAASDPGQGMREQFF. The CDR3 bases are TGTGCCGCCAGTGATCCGGGACAGGGTATGCGTGAGCAGTTCTTC.

This chain connects TRBV5-1 to TRBJ2-3; D not certain. V lost 5 bases to trimming and J lost 7 bases, with 17 bases between them. The CDR3 loop spans 14 amino acids. Germline values: CDR1 SGHRS, CDR2 YFSETQ. CDR3 amino acids: CASSPEDGANTQYF. CDR3 sequence (DNA): TGCGCCAGCAGTCCAGAGGACGGAGCAAATACGCAGTATTTT.

Remarks on this clonotype: Likely a read error: the CDR3 ends without its conserved phenylalanine or tryptophan. This chain connects TRBV25-1 to TRBJ2-1, with D possibly matching TRBD2 (5 bases). Germline V gene sequence: CDR1 MGHDK, CDR2 SYGVNS. Trimming shortened V by 0 bases and J by 7 bases, and 13 bases separated the two germline ends. This CDR3 comprises 15 residues. The CDR3 spells CASSEYGQRGNEQFL. For the CDR3, the DNA is TGTGCCAGCAGTGAATACGGGCAGAGAGGGAATGAGCAGTTCCTC.

Only a few counts were recorded for this clonotype. The V gene is TRBV18, the J gene TRBJ1-2; no clear D. The ends were cut back, 3 bases at V and 6 bases at J, with 14 bases in the middle. The CDR3 runs 14 residues. Germline V gives CDR1 KGHSH, CDR2 LQKENI. The CDR3 nucleotides read TGTGCCAGCTCACCTGCCGCGAATAAACATGGCTACACCTTC. It codes for CASSPAANKHGYTF.

This clonotype was seen more than once but under ten times. The CDR3 coding sequence is TGTGCCAGCAGTCCAGGGGGTTCAAATTCACCCCTCCACTTT. Protein: CASSPGGSNSPLHF. The rearrangement joins TRBV6-4 to TRBJ1-6; 7 bases align to TRBD1. After removal of 5 bases from V and 7 bases from J, the junction contained 5 bases not matched to a gene. The CDR3 is 14 amino acids. Germline V lookup: CDR1 MRHNA, CDR2 SNTAGT.

V is TRBV12-5 and J is TRBJ2-1; D gene unclear. Trimming took 2 bases from V and 5 from J, leaving 16 bases between them. The CDR3 is made up of 16 amino acids. Germline V CDR1 and CDR2: LGHNT, FRNRAP. CDR3 sequence: CASGLHRHLPDNEQFF. In DNA form, the CDR3 reads TGTGCTAGTGGTTTGCACCGACACTTGCCTGACAATGAGCAGTTCTTC. Full variable domain (remainder filled in from reference TRBV12-5 and TRBJ2-1): DARVTQTPRHKVTEMGQEVTMRCQPILGHNTVFWYRQTMMQGLELLAYFRNRAPLDDSGMPKDRFSAEMPDATLATLKIQPSEPRDSAVYFCASGLHRHLPDNEQFFGPGTRLTVL.

J is TRBJ2-6 and V is TRBV29-1; no clear D gene. The CDR3 runs to 14 residues. The germline V and J ends were trimmed by 7 bases and 1 base, with 11 bases remaining between them. The germline V gene has CDR1 SQVTM and CDR2 ANQGSEA. CDR3 DNA sequence: TGCAGCGCGGTATGGGGTTCTGGGGCCAACGTCCTGACTTTC. It codes for CSAVWGSGANVLTF.

This chain links TRBV20-1 with TRBJ2-1; 7 bases align to TRBD2. The J call may be in error: the DNA end matches TRBJ2-7 better. Germline CDR1 reads DFQATT; CDR2 reads SNEGSKA (reference sequence). The CDR3 is 16 residues long. For the CDR3, the DNA is TGCAGTGCTAGACCTTCTAGCGGACCTTCCTACAATGAGCAGTACTTC. Translation: CSARPSSGPSYNEQYF.

In the case of this clonotype: One end of the junction is discordant with germline, which a read error may explain. The J gene is TRBJ1-6, the V gene TRBV25-1; D gene uncertain. CDR3 length: 12 residues. CDR1 and CDR2 from the germline V gene are MGHDK and SYGVNS. CDR3 residues: CASSLYNAPLHF. CDR3 coding DNA: TGTGCCAGCAGCCTATATAATGCACCCCTCCACTTT.